This T cell receptor beta chain came from a study of cytomegalovirus exposure and HLA in healthy donors. After removal of 3 bases from V and 2 bases from J, the junction contained 5 bases not matched to a gene. Per germline, CDR1 SGHDT and CDR2 YYEEEE. CDR3 length: 15 amino acids. PCR amplification relied on 60 Vbeta primers (plus 13 Jbeta primers). Only in-frame clones appear in the TCRdb table, and some are missing; sequencing was by immunoSEQ multiplex PCR. The sample shows approximately 130,000 clones, roughly four fifths of them seen only once. Sequencing was done on a sample of PBMCs. This chain joins TRBV5-6 and TRBJ2-7; 10 positions agree with TRBD1. The TCR originated in a man aged 40-55 years in good health and CMV-seronegative. The CDR3 DNA follows: TGTGCCAGCAGCTCACCGGGACAGGGGCCCTACGAGCAGTACTTC. Amino acid sequence: CASSSPGQGPYEQYF.